Below, 14 T cell receptor beta chains from the same sample are listed, as sequenced in a study of blood T cell repertoires in COVID-19. The assay was immunoSEQ multiplex PCR, and TCRdb's table has in-frame clones only and misses some. The sample contains 250,000 to 300,000 clones, roughly 80% of which appear only once. Sequences were obtained from PBMCs or T cells enriched from blood (not recorded which). The origin of the receptors is a man between 25 and 39 years old with acute COVID-19.

The V and J genes are TRBV9 and TRBJ1-5, with D perhaps TRBD1 (6 bases). The CDR3 has 15 residues. Germline loops: CDR1 SGDLS, CDR2 YYNGEE. Trimming removed 3 bases at V and 0 bases at J, with 10 bases between. CDR3 protein: CASSGGDNSNQPQHF. In DNA, the CDR3 is TGTGCCAGCAGCGGAGGGGACAATAGCAATCAGCCCCAGCATTTT.

The CDR3 DNA reads TGTGCCAGCAGTTTCTTAGGGGGTCTTGGCTACACCTTC. This translates into CASSFLGGLGYTF. The gene calls are TRBV27 and TRBJ1-2, with a tentative D call TRBD1 (6 bases). V was clipped by 3 bases and J by 7 bases, with 12 bases between them. The CDR3 covers 13 residues. In germline, CDR1 is MNHEY, CDR2 SMNVEV (reference sequence).

The V call is TRBV3-1 (or the pseudogene TRBV3-2), the J call TRBJ2-1, with 11 bases identical to TRBD2. Germline V lookup: CDR1 LGHDT, CDR2 YNNKEL (reference sequence). The junction had 4 bases not matched to a gene; V was cut back by 4 bases and J by 5 bases. The CDR3 runs 15 residues. This chain's CDR3 is CASSLIAGGHNEQFF. The CDR3 region has the DNA TGTGCCAGCAGCCTCATAGCGGGGGGGCACAATGAGCAGTTCTTC.

V is TRBV7-8 and J is TRBJ1-1; possibly TRBD1 for D (5 bases). Germline assignment: CDR1 SGHVS and CDR2 FQNEAQ. The CDR3 spans 17 residues. Trimming removed 5 bases at V and 7 bases at J, with 26 bases between. DNA of the CDR3: TGTGCCAGCAGCGTCTCCCAGGGAAGGATAGGGATCGGTGAAGCTTTCTTT. This sequence encodes CASSVSQGRIGIGEAFF.

This chain connects TRBV11-2 to TRBJ1-1; D may be TRBD1 (6 bases). Trimming shortened V by 5 bases and J by 2 bases, and 9 bases separated the two germline ends. The CDR3 is made up of 13 amino acids. Looked up from germline, CDR1 is SGHAT and CDR2 is FQNNGV. DNA of the CDR3: TGTGCCAGCAGCCAGACAGGAAACACTGAAGCTTTCTTT. This sequence encodes CASSQTGNTEAFF. Using reference TRBV11-2 and TRBJ1-1 for the parts outside the CDR3, the full variable domain is EAGVAQSPRYKIIEKRQSVAFWCNPISGHATLYWYQQILGQGPKLLIQFQNNGVVDDSQLPKDRFSAERLKGVDSTLKIQPAKLEDSAVYLCASSQTGNTEAFFGQGTRLTVV.

The chain carries TRBV5-5 and TRBJ2-3, with TRBD2 matching over 8 bases. Germline V CDR1 and CDR2: SGHKS, YYEKEE (reference sequence). The V and J ends lost 2 bases and 5 bases, in that order; junction bases with no gene match: 13. The CDR3 has 17 amino acids. CDR3 region: CASSLISGGLAGDTQYF. CDR3 sequence (DNA): TGTGCCAGCAGCTTAATTTCTGGAGGGCTAGCGGGAGATACGCAGTATTTT.

The DNA of the CDR3 is TGTGCCAGCGGAAGTCAGAGAATCGGCGGCGGCTACACCTTC. It specifies CASGSQRIGGGYTF. The rearrangement links TRBV6-5 to TRBJ1-2; D gene uncertain. Trimming left V 8 bases short and J 8 bases short, with 21 bases between. Germline V gene sequence: CDR1 MNHEY, CDR2 SVGAGI. There are 14 residues in the CDR3.

The chain recombines TRBV11-2 with TRBJ2-1, with 8 bases identical to TRBD2. Germline values: CDR1 SGHAT, CDR2 FQNNGV. The J segment lost 4 bases and the V segment lost 1 base, leaving 3 bases of the junction unmatched. The CDR3 has 15 amino acids. CDR3 in DNA: TGTGCCAGCAGCTTAGTACCGGGGGGGTACAATGAGCAGTTCTTC. It encodes CASSLVPGGYNEQFF.

The chain couples TRBV2 to TRBJ2-1, with 9 nucleotides matching TRBD2. The germline V gene encodes CDR1 SNHLY and CDR2 FYNNEI. The CDR3 is 14 residues long. The trim removed 1 base at V and 9 bases at J, leaving 4 bases unmatched. CDR3 sequence (DNA): TGTGCCAGCAGTGAAGTCGCGGGAGGGAGTGAGCAGTTCTTC. Its protein product is CASSEVAGGSEQFF.

V gene TRBV11-2 combines with J gene TRBJ1-1, with D perhaps TRBD1 (6 bases). Trimming took 3 bases from V and 4 from J, leaving 15 bases between them. Per germline, CDR1 SGHAT and CDR2 FQNNGV. There are 15 residues in the CDR3. The CDR3 region has the DNA TGTGCCAGCAGCTTGTCAAGGACAGTGAGCACTGAAGCTTTCTTT. Its protein product is CASSLSRTVSTEAFF.

CDR3 DNA sequence: TGTGCCAGCTCACGGGGCACAGATCAGCCCCAGCATTTT. Amino acids: CASSRGTDQPQHF. V and J are TRBV18 and TRBJ1-5; tentative D call: TRBD1 (5 bases). The V gene lost 4 bases and the J gene lost 5 bases, with 9 bases spanning the gap. This CDR3 region has 13 residues. Germline V lookup: CDR1 KGHSH, CDR2 LQKENI.

The genes are TRBV3-1 (or the pseudogene TRBV3-2) and TRBJ1-2, with D tentatively TRBD1 (5 bases). The V end lost 4 bases, the J end lost 6 bases, and 18 bases lay between the germline ends. The germline gives CDR1 LGHDT, CDR2 YNNKEL (reference sequence). The CDR3 is 15 amino acids. The CDR3 here is CASSPGLLFRNGYTF. The DNA for the CDR3 is TGTGCCAGCAGCCCGGGACTCCTCTTCCGAAATGGCTACACCTTC.

The chain is built from TRBV2 and TRBJ1-2; 9 nucleotides agree with TRBD1. The CDR3 is 13 residues long. Trimming at V came to 7 bases and at J to 11 bases, leaving 11 bases not matched to a gene. The V gene's germline CDR1 is SNHLY and CDR2 FYNNEI. The CDR3 coding sequence is TGTGCCAGCACTCTCGGACAGGGGATAGCTTACACCTTC. Amino acids: CASTLGQGIAYTF.

The V and J genes are TRBV7-2 and TRBJ1-2; weak D call: TRBD1 (6 bases). The germline V gene encodes CDR1 SGHTA and CDR2 FQGNSA. The CDR3 is 13 residues long. Trimming stripped 1 base from V and 6 bases from J, with 9 bases between. CDR3 amino acids: CASSLVPGDGYTF. CDR3 in DNA: TGTGCCAGCAGCTTAGTTCCAGGGGATGGCTACACCTTC. Combining the CDR3 with reference TRBV7-2 and TRBJ1-2 gives the whole variable domain GAGVSQSPSNKVTEKGKDVELRCDPISGHTALYWYRQSLGQGLEFLIYFQGNSAPDKSGLPSDRFSAERTGGSVSTLTIQRTQQEDSAVYLCASSLVPGDGYTFGSGTRLTVV.